Below are 20 T cell receptor beta chains sequenced from a single sample in a study of T cells in Graves' hyperthyroidism and ophthalmopathy. RNA transcripts yielded amplified TCR beta CDR3 regions. A set of HTBI primers served as the primers for a first-round RT-PCR of the TCR CDR3. Each CDR3 protein is one row after TCRdb ran MiXCR on the multiplex PCR reads. In the table there are roughly 660,000 distinct CDR3 sequences, 17% of which are singletons. The sequencing input was blood. These receptors were obtained from a man aged 45-65 years with Graves' hyperthyroidism.

This clonotype was recorded at least ten times. The rearrangement joins TRBV20-1 to TRBJ2-7; TRBD2 matches at 11 bases. The V gene end was trimmed by 6 bases and the J gene end by 2 bases; junction bases not matched to a gene: 9. CDR3 length equals 15 residues. Per germline, CDR1 DFQATT and CDR2 SNEGSKA (reference sequence). CDR3 region: CSATPSGRWTYEQYF. CDR3 coding DNA: TGCAGTGCCACCCCTAGCGGGAGGTGGACCTACGAGCAGTACTTC.

This clonotype was counted at least ten times. This chain uses TRBV20-1 with TRBJ2-1; possible D gene TRBD2, 6 bases. CDR3 length equals 12 residues. V lost 6 bases and J lost 9, with 15 bases in between. Germline CDR1 is DFQATT and CDR2 is SNEGSKA (reference sequence). CDR3 region: CSAYLRGSEQFF. CDR3 coding DNA: TGCAGTGCCTATCTTCGGGGGAGTGAGCAGTTCTTC.

There are many counts of this clonotype. V and J are TRBV30 and TRBJ2-7; TRBD1 might be the D (5 bases). Trimming left V 0 bases short and J 3 bases short, with 9 bases between. CDR1 and CDR2 (germline): GTSNPN, SVGIG (reference sequence). The CDR3 has 13 residues. The CDR3 coding sequence is TGTGCCTGGAGTGTACAGGCGTACTACGAGCAGTACTTC. Encoded protein: CAWSVQAYYEQYF.

This clonotype was recorded a few times. The chain carries TRBV2 and TRBJ2-5; 13 nucleotides match TRBD2. V was clipped by 4 bases and J by 3 bases; unmatched bases: 2. The CDR3 is 15 residues long. CDR1 SNHLY and CDR2 FYNNEI come from the germline V gene. The CDR3 DNA sequence: TGTGCCAGCAGTGGCGGACTAGCGGGAGAAGAGACCCAGTACTTC. Translation: CASSGGLAGEETQYF.

This clonotype was counted only a few times. The V and J genes are TRBV2 and TRBJ1-2, with TRBD1 matching 7 bases. The CDR3 contains 13 residues. V shed 2 bases and J 6 bases; nucleotides not matched to a gene: 3. Germline loops: CDR1 SNHLY, CDR2 FYNNEI. CDR3 sequence reads: CASSERQGDGYTF. DNA of the CDR3: TGTGCCAGCAGTGAAAGACAGGGAGATGGCTACACCTTC.

The gene calls are TRBV28 and TRBJ1-2; D unclear. Trimming shortened V by 6 bases and J by 4 bases, and 18 bases separated the two germline ends. The CDR3 length is 15 residues. The germline CDR1 and CDR2 sequences are MDHEN and SYDVKM. The CDR3 sequence: CASRPEGRASYGYTF. The CDR3 DNA reads TGTGCCAGCAGACCCGAAGGACGGGCCAGCTATGGCTACACCTTC.

Many counts were recorded for this clonotype. CDR3 DNA sequence: TGTGCCAGCAGCTTAGCCGCTAGCGGCTACAATGAGCAGTTCTTC. Protein: CASSLAASGYNEQFF. The chain joins TRBV7-6 to TRBJ2-1; 7 bases are a match to TRBD2. This CDR3 region has 15 residues. V was clipped by 0 bases and J by 3 bases; unmatched bases: 2. The V gene's germline CDR1 is SGHVS and CDR2 FNYEAQ.

V gene TRBV20-1 combines with J gene TRBJ2-3; TRBD2 matches at 8 bases. Trimming removed 4 bases from V and 2 bases from J; junction bases left unmatched: 8. The CDR3 extends over 15 amino acids. The V gene's germline CDR1 is DFQATT and CDR2 SNEGSKA (reference sequence). The chain's CDR3 is CSAISGKGVTDTQYF. In DNA form, the CDR3 reads TGCAGTGCTATTAGCGGGAAGGGAGTCACAGATACGCAGTATTTT.

The sample holds a few counts of this clonotype. The chain carries TRBV30 and TRBJ2-5; D is perhaps TRBD1 or TRBD2 (7 bases each). V shed 2 bases and J shed 5 bases, with 12 bases lying between them. The CDR3 totals 13 residues. Germline V gives CDR1 GTSNPN, CDR2 SVGIG (reference sequence). CDR3 coding DNA: TGTGCCTGGAGTCCAGGGGGGGGCGAGACCCAGTACTTC. Protein sequence: CAWSPGGGETQYF. Together with reference TRBV30 and TRBJ2-5, the CDR3 gives the full variable domain: SQTIHQWPATLVQPVGSPLSLECTVEGTSNPNLYWYRQAAGRGLQLLFYSVGIGQISSEVPQNLSASRPQDRQFILSSKKLLLSDSGFYLCAWSPGGGETQYFGPGTRLLVL.

This clonotype occurred a few times. The chain recombines TRBV29-1 with TRBJ1-2; no definite D call. V dropped 8 bases and J dropped 8 bases, with 18 bases sitting between them. The CDR3 runs to 12 residues. Germline V gives CDR1 SQVTM, CDR2 ANQGSEA. The CDR3 sequence: CSHRVSVGGYTF. CDR3 coding DNA: TGCAGCCACCGGGTTTCAGTGGGAGGCTACACCTTC.

Ten or more counts support this clonotype. V usage is TRBV20-1 and J usage is TRBJ2-7, with no clear D. Trimming removed 8 bases at V and 2 bases at J, with 22 bases between. Germline CDR1 DFQATT, CDR2 SNEGSKA (reference sequence). The CDR3 runs to 15 residues. Here the CDR3 DNA reads TGCAGTTCATGGGGATTGTCGGCGTCGGCCTACGAGCAGTACTTC. Its translation: CSSWGLSASAYEQYF.

In this sample, this clonotype turned up many times. The chain has TRBV28 and TRBJ1-2; the D is unclear. Germline V gene data show CDR1 as MDHEN and CDR2 as SYDVKM. This CDR3 comprises 13 residues. Trimming took 3 bases from V and 8 from J, leaving 13 bases between them. The CDR3 is CASSFATTGGYTF. The CDR3, as DNA: TGTGCCAGCAGTTTCGCGACGACTGGGGGCTACACCTTC.

The chain joins TRBV20-1 to TRBJ2-2; 12 bases align to TRBD1. V lost 5 bases to trimming and J lost 8 bases; unmatched junction nucleotides: 6. CDR3 length equals 14 residues. In germline, CDR1 is DFQATT, CDR2 SNEGSKA (reference sequence). The CDR3 reads CSAGDRGQFGELFF. CDR3 bases: TGCAGTGCTGGGGACAGGGGGCAGTTTGGGGAGCTGTTTTTT.

At least ten counts were recorded for this clonotype. V usage is TRBV24-1 and J usage is TRBJ1-1; tentative D call: TRBD1 (5 bases). CDR3 size: 12 residues. From germline, CDR1 is KGHDR and CDR2 SFDVKD. V lost 9 bases, J lost 1 base, and 8 bases lay in between. In DNA, the CDR3 is TGTGCCACCGGGGACGGGAACACTGAAGCTTTCTTT. The encoded protein is CATGDGNTEAFF.

This clonotype showed up just a few times. This chain joins TRBV29-1 and TRBJ1-2; no firm D call. The CDR3 runs 13 residues. Germline V gene data show CDR1 as SQVTM and CDR2 as ANQGSEA. The ends were cut back, 1 base at V and 8 bases at J, with 14 bases in the middle. CDR3 sequence (DNA): TGCAGCGTTGAAGCAGCCGGGCTCAGCGGCTACACCTTC. It codes for CSVEAAGLSGYTF.

Comment on this clonotype: This sequence may be a read error, since a much larger clone differs from it by one base. The chain carries TRBV2 and TRBJ2-1; no reliable D call. Germline values: CDR1 SNHLY, CDR2 FYNNEI. The CDR3 runs to 12 residues. The germline V and J ends were trimmed by 3 bases and 4 bases, with 4 bases remaining between them. In DNA, the CDR3 is TGTGCCAGCAGTGACGGATACAATGAGCAGTTCTTC. This translates into CASSDGYNEQFF.

The J gene is TRBJ1-3, the V gene TRBV5-1; D might be TRBD1 (6 bases). Trimming removed 5 bases at V and 0 bases at J, with 9 bases between. Germline CDR1 reads SGHRS; CDR2 reads YFSETQ. This CDR3 comprises 14 residues. The CDR3 sequence is CASREGDSGNTIYF. In DNA, the CDR3 is TGCGCCAGCAGAGAGGGGGACTCTGGAAACACCATATATTTT.

This clonotype was seen at least ten times. The CDR3 DNA sequence: TGTGCCAGCAGGAGGACTAGCGGAGCCCTCTACGAGCAGTACTTC. It encodes CASRRTSGALYEQYF. The chain couples TRBV6-1 to TRBJ2-7, with 10 bases that match TRBD2. Germline loops: CDR1 MNHNS, CDR2 SASEGT. V lost 6 bases, J lost 3 bases, and 8 bases stayed unmatched. The CDR3 runs to 15 residues.

V is TRBV29-1 and J is TRBJ2-3; possibly TRBD1 or TRBD2 for D (6 bases each). Trimming took off 6 bases at V and 4 bases at J, with 8 bases between the two ends. The CDR3 runs to 11 residues. Per the germline V gene, CDR1 is SQVTM and CDR2 is ANQGSEA. For the CDR3, the DNA is TGCAGCGTGAGGGGGGCAGATACGCAGTATTTT. Translating gives CSVRGADTQYF.

This clonotype was counted many times. J is TRBJ2-6 and V is TRBV12-3 or TRBV12-4, with TRBD1 as a possible D gene (5 bases). The CDR3 sequence is 15 residues long. Between the trimmed V and J ends, which lost 6 bases and 2 bases, there was a span of 11 bases. The CDR3 DNA reads TGTGCCAGCAGCCACACAGGTACTGGGGCCAACGTCCTGACTTTC. It is translated as CASSHTGTGANVLTF.